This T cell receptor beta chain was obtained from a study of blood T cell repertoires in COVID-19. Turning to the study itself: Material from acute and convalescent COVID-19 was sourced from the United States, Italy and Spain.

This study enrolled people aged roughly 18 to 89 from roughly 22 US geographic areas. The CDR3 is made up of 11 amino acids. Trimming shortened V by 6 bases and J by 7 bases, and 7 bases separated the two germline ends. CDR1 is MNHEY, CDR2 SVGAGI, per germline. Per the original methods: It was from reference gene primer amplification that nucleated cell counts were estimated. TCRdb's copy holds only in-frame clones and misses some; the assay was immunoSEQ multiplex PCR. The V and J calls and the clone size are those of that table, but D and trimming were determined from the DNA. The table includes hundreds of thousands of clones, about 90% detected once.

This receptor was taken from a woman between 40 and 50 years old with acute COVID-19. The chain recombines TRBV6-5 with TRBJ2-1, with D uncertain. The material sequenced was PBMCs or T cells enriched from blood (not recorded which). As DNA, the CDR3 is TGTGCCAGCAGGCTCAGGAATGAGCAGTTCTTC. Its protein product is CASRLRNEQFF.